This is a list of T cell receptor beta chains from one sample in a study of OX40 agonist ivuxolimab in advanced cancers. Assay used: immunoSEQ multiplex PCR; TCRdb lists only in-frame clones, some missing. This table holds roughly 100,000 clones, about 90% found once. Sequences were derived from CD4+ or CD8+ T cells sorted from blood, sampled in a trial of the OX40 agonist ivuxolimab. The source of these receptors is an adult with an advanced solid tumor such as melanoma, head and neck, liver or kidney cancer. The CDR3 runs from the conserved cysteine through the conserved F or W. Each record gives: D gene, J gene, clone size, V gene, CDR3 DNA, CDR3 protein. D genes are given only for firm matches. Expanded clones get a size class; other rows say once, few or many, or leave the size out.

>-|TRBJ1-4|-|TRBV28
TGTGCCAGCAGTTTATTGGAGGGGCGGAGAGAAAAACTGTTTTTT
CASSLLEGRREKLFF
>TRBD2|TRBJ2-3|-|TRBV30
TGTGCCTGGAGTGTCCGGACTAGCCGAAGCACAGATACGCAGTATTTT
CAWSVRTSRSTDTQYF
>TRBD1|TRBJ1-1|-|TRBV18
TGTGCCAGCTCACCACAGGGGGCAACTGAAGCTTTCTTT
CASSPQGATEAFF
>-|TRBJ2-1|-|TRBV7-9
TGTGCCAGCAGCTTTCGACTAATCTCCTACAATGAGCAGTTCTTC
CASSFRLISYNEQFF
>-|TRBJ2-3|-|TRBV5-4
TGTGCCAGCAGCTTGCAGGGGAGGAGAACAGATACGCAGTATTTT
CASSLQGRRTDTQYF
>-|TRBJ2-7|once|TRBV4-3
TGCGCCTTCCGGACCGCTTACGAGCAGTACTTC
CAFRTAYEQYF
>TRBD1|TRBJ2-2|once|TRBV7-7
TGTGCTAGCAGCGCCGGACAGGGCGGCGGGGAGCTGTTTTTT
CASSAGQGGGELFF
>-|TRBJ1-1|once|TRBV4-3
TGCGCCAGCAGCCAAGATGGGCGGGGCACTGAAGCTTTCTTT
CASSQDGRGTEAFF
>-|TRBJ1-5|-|TRBV19
TGTGCCAGTAGTACCAGATCCGTAAATGGGGAGCCCCAGCATTTT
CASSTRSVNGEPQHF
>-|TRBJ2-5|once|TRBV5-4
TGTGCCAGCAGCCCGACGAGGGCGGGATCCATGGCCCAGTACTTC
CASSPTRAGSMAQYF